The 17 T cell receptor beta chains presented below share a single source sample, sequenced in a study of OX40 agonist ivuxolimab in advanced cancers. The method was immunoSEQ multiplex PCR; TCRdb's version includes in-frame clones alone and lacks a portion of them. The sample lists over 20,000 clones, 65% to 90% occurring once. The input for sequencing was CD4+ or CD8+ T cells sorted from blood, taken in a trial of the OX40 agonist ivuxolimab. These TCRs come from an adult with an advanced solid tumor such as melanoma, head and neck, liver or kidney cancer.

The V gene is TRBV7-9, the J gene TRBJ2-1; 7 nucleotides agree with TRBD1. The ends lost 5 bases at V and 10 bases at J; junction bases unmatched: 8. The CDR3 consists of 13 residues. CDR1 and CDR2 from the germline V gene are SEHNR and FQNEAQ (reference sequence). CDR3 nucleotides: TGTGCCAGCAGCACCTGGGACAGCAAGGAGCAGTTCTTC. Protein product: CASSTWDSKEQFF.

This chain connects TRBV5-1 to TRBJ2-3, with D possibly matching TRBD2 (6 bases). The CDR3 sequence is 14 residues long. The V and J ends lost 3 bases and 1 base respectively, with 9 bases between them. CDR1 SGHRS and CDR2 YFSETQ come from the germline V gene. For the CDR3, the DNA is TGCGCCAGCAGCTACCTAGCGCGCACAGATACGCAGTATTTT. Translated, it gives CASSYLARTDTQYF. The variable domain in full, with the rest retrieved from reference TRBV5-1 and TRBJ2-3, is KAGVTQTPRYLIKTRGQQVTLSCSPISGHRSVSWYQQTPGQGLQFLFEYFSETQRNKGNFPGRFSGRQFSNSRSEMNVSTLELGDSALYLCASSYLARTDTQYFGPGTRLTVL.

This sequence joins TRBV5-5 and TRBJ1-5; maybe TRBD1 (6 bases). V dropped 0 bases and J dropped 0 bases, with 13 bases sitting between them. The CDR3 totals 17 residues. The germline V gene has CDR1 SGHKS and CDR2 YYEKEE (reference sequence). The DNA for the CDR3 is TGTGCCAGCAGCTTGGACCTCAGGGGTTATAGCAATCAGCCCCAGCATTTT. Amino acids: CASSLDLRGYSNQPQHF.

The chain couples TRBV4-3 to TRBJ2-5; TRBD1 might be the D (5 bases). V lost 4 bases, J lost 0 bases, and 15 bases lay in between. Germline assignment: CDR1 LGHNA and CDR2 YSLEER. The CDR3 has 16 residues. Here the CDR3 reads CASSPTPTAYQETQYF. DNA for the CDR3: TGCGCCAGCAGCCCTACCCCGACAGCGTACCAAGAGACCCAGTACTTC.

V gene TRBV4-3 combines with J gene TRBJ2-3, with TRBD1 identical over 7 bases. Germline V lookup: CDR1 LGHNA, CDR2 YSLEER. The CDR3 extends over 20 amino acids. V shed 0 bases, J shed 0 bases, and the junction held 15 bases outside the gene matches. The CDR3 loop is CASSQDIKMGQPLSTDTQYF. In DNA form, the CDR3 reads TGCGCCAGCAGCCAAGATATAAAGATGGGACAGCCCTTGAGCACAGATACGCAGTATTTT.

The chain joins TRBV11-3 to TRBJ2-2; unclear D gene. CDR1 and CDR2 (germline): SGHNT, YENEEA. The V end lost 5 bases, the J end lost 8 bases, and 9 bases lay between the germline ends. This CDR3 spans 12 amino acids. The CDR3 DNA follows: TGTGCCAGCAGCGGAAGGCCTGGGGAGCTGTTTTTT. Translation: CASSGRPGELFF. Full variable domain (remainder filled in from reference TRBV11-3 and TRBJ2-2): EAGVVQSPRYKIIEKKQPVAFWCNPISGHNTLYWYLQNLGQGPELLIRYENEEAVDDSQLPKDRFSAERLKGVDSTLKIQPAELGDSAVYLCASSGRPGELFFGEGSRLTVL.

The CDR3 bases are TGTGCCAGCAGTGAAGCTGAGGGGTTCTATGGCTACACCTTC. Encoded protein: CASSEAEGFYGYTF. V usage is TRBV2 and J usage is TRBJ1-2; possibly TRBD1 for D (5 bases). V lost 0 bases and J 4 bases, leaving 9 bases between the germline ends. This CDR3 has 14 residues. Germline assignment: CDR1 SNHLY and CDR2 FYNNEI.

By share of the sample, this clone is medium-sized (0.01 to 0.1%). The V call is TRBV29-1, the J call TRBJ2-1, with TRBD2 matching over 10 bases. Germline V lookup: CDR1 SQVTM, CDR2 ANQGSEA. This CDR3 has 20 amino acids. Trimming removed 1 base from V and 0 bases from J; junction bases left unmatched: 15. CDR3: CSVEGIAGGSSISSYNEQFF. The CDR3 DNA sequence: TGCAGCGTTGAAGGCATAGCGGGAGGCTCGTCCATCAGCTCCTACAATGAGCAGTTCTTC.

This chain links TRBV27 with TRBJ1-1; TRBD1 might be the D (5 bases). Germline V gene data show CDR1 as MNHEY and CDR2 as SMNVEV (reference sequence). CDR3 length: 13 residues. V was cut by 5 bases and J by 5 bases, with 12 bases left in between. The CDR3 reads CASSLDRGTEAFF. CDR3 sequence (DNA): TGTGCCAGCAGTCTAGACCGGGGGACTGAAGCTTTCTTT.

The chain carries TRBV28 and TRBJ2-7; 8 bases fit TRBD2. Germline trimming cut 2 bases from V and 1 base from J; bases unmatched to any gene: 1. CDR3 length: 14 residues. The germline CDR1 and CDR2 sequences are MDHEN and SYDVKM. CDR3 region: CASSLGLASYEQYF. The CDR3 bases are TGTGCCAGCAGTTTAGGACTAGCTTCCTACGAGCAGTACTTC.

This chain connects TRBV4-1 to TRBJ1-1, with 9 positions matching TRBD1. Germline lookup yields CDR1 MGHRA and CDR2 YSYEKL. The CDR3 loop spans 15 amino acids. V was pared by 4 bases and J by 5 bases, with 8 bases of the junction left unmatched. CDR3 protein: CASSPTGQGVTEAFF. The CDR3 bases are TGCGCCAGCAGCCCAACGGGACAGGGTGTTACTGAAGCTTTCTTT.

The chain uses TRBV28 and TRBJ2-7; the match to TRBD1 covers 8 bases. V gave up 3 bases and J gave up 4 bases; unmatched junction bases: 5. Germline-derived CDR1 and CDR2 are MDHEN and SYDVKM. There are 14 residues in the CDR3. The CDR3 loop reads CASSFQGAAYEQYF. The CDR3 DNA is TGTGCCAGCAGTTTTCAGGGGGCGGCATACGAGCAGTACTTC.

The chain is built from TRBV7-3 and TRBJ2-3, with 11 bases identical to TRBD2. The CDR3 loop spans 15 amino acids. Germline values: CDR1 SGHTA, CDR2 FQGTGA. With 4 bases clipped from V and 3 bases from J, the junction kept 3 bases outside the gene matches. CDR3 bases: TGTGCCAGCAGCTATACTAGCGGGAGAACAGATACGCAGTATTTT. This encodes CASSYTSGRTDTQYF. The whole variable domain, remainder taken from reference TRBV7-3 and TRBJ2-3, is GAGVSQTPSNKVTEKGKYVELRCDPISGHTALYWYRQSLGQGPEFLIYFQGTGAADDSGLPNDRFFAVRPEGSVSTLKIQRTERGDSAVYLCASSYTSGRTDTQYFGPGTRLTVL.

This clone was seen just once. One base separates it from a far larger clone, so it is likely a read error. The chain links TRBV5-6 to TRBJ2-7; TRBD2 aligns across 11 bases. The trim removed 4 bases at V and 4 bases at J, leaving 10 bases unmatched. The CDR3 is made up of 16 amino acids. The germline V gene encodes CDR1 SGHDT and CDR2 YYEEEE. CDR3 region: CASSRSGRGSGYEQYF. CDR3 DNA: TGTGCCAGCAGCCGTAGCGGGAGGGGGTCGGGGTACGAGCAGTACTTC.

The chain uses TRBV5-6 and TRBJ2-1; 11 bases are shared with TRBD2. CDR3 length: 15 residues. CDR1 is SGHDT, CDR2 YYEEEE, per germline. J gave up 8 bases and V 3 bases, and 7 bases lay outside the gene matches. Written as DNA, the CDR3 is TGTGCCAGCAGCTCAGGACTAGCGGGTTTCGATGAGCAGTTCTTC. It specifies CASSSGLAGFDEQFF.

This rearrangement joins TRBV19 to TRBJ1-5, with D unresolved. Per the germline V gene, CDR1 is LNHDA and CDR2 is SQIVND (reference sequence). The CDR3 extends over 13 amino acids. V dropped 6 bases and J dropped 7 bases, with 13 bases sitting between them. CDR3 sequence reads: CASSLAMGQPQHF. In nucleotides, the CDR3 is TGTGCCAGTAGCTTGGCGATGGGACAGCCCCAGCATTTT.

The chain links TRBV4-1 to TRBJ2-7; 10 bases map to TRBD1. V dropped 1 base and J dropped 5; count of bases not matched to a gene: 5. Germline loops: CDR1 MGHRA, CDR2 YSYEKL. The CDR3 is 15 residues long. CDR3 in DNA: TGCGCCAGCAGCCAAGCGGGACAGGGGTACCACGAGCAGTACTTC. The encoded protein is CASSQAGQGYHEQYF.